Below, one TCR beta chain is given with its context. CDR3 size: 15 residues. The germline V gene encodes CDR1 SGDLS and CDR2 YYNGEE. V was cut by 7 bases and J by 4 bases, with 20 bases left in between. As for treatment: some 20 received Ad26.COV2.S at low or high dose, single or two shots; about 5 received placebo; per-sample allocation not given. Following the first vaccine or placebo injection, samples were taken on day 63. Boston supplied an adult donor aged 18-55 years. These data are taken from a study of Ad26.COV2.S vaccination and SARS-CoV-2 variants. Generated by immunoSEQ multiplex PCR, the TCRdb table keeps only in-frame clones and is missing some. The data contain some 500,000 clones, 80% to 90% of them singletons.

Specimen: peripheral blood, collected in a trial of Ad26.COV2.S vaccine versus placebo. The sequence derives from a person between 18 and 59 years old who received the Ad26.COV2.S COVID-19 vaccine or a placebo. This chain links TRBV9 with TRBJ2-5; tentatively, D is TRBD1 or TRBD2 (5 bases each). CDR3 in amino acids: CASGASGAGLETQYF. DNA of the CDR3: TGTGCCAGCGGAGCGTCTGGGGCGGGTTTAGAGACCCAGTACTTC.